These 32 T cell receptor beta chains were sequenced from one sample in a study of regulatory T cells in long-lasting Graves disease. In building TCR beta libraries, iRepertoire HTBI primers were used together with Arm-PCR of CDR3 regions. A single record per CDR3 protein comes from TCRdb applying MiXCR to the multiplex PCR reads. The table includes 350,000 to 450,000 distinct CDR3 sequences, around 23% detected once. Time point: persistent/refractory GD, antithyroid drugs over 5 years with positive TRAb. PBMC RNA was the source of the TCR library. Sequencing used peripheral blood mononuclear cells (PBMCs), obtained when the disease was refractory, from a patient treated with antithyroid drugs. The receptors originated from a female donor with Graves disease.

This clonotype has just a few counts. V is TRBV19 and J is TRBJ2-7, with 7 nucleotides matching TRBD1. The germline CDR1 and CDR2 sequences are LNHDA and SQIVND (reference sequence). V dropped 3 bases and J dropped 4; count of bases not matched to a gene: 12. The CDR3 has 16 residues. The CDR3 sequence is CASSIHTGTDIYEQYF. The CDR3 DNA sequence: TGTGCCAGTAGTATTCACACCGGGACAGACATATACGAGCAGTACTTC.

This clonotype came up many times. CDR3 loop: CASSQGDSKTF. CDR3 coding DNA: TGTGCCAGCAGCCAAGGCGACAGTAAAACCTTC. The rearrangement uses TRBV3-1 and TRBJ1-2, with D tentatively TRBD1 (5 bases). The V gene lost 1 base and the J gene lost 14 bases, with 11 bases spanning the gap. The CDR3 covers 11 residues. Per germline, CDR1 LGHDT and CDR2 YNNKEL (reference sequence). The complete variable domain, with remaining parts taken from reference TRBV3-1 and TRBJ1-2, reads DTAVSQTPKYLVTQMGNDKSIKCEQNLGHDTMYWYKQDSKKFLKIMFSYNNKELIINETVPNRFSPKSPDKAHLNLHINSLELGDSAVYFCASSQGDSKTFGSGTRLTVV.

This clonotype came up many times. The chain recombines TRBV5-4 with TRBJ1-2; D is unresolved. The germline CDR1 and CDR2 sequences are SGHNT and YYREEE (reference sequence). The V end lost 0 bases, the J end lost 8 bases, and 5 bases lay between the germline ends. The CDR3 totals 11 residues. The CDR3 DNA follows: TGTGCCAGCAGCTTGGGCTGGGGCTACACCTTC. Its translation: CASSLGWGYTF.

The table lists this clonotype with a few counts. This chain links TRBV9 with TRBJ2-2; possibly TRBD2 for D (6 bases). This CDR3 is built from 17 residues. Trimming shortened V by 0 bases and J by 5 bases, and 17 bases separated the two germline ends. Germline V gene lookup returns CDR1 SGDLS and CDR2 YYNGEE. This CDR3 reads CASSVEPGGAATGELFF. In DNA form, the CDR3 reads TGTGCCAGCAGCGTAGAGCCAGGAGGGGCGGCGACCGGGGAGCTGTTTTTT. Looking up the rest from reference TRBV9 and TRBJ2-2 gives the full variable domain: DSGVTQTPKHLITATGQRVTLRCSPRSGDLSVYWYQQSLDQGLQFLIQYYNGEERAKGNILERFSAQQFPDLHSELNLSSLELGDSALYFCASSVEPGGAATGELFFGEGSRLTVL.

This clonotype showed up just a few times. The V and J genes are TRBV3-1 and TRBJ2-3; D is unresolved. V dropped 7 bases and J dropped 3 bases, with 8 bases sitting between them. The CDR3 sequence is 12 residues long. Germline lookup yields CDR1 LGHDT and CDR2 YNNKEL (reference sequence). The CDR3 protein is CASISRTDTQYF. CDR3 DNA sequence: TGTGCCAGCATAAGCAGGACAGATACGCAGTATTTT.

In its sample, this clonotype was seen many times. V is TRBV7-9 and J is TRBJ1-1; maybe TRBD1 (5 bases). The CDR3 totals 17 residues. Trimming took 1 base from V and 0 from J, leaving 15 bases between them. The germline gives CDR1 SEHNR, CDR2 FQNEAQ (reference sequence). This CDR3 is CASSLVSIRGLNTEAFF. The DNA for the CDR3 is TGTGCCAGCAGCTTAGTTAGTATTAGGGGTTTGAACACTGAAGCTTTCTTT. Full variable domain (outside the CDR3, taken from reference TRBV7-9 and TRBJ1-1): DTGVSQNPRHKITKRGQNVTFRCDPISEHNRLYWYRQTLGQGPEFLTYFQNEAQLEKSRLLSDRFSAERPKGSFSTLEIQRTEQGDSAMYLCASSLVSIRGLNTEAFFGQGTRLTVV.

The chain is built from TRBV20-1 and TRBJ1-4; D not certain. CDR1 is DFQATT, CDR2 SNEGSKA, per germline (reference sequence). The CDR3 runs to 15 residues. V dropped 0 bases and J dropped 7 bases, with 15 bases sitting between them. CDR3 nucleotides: TGCAGTGCTAGAGATTTTGACACTTTTCGTGAAAAACTGTTTTTT. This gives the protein CSARDFDTFREKLFF.

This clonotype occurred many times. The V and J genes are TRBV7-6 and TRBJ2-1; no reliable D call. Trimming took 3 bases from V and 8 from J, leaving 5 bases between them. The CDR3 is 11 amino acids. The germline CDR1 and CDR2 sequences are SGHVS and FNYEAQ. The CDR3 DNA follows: TGTGCCAGCAGCTTTGGGGATGAGCAGTTCTTC. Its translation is CASSFGDEQFF.

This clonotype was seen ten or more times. Here the CDR3 DNA reads TGTGCCAGCAGCTTAGATCTGCCGAGGGAGCAGTACTTC. Translated, it gives CASSLDLPREQYF. The chain couples TRBV11-2 to TRBJ2-7; D gene ambiguous. Trimming cost V 0 bases and J 7 bases, with 10 bases left between them. CDR1 SGHAT and CDR2 FQNNGV come from the germline V gene. The CDR3 has 13 amino acids.

The CDR3 is CASSFLILTDWRAFF. CDR3 coding DNA: TGTGCCAGCAGCTTCCTCATTTTGACAGACTGGCGGGCTTTCTTT. The chain couples TRBV5-8 to TRBJ1-1, with D maybe TRBD1 (5 bases). Germline V lookup: CDR1 SGHTS, CDR2 YDEGEE. Between the trimmed V and J ends, which lost 2 bases and 11 bases, there was a span of 22 bases. The CDR3 contains 15 residues.

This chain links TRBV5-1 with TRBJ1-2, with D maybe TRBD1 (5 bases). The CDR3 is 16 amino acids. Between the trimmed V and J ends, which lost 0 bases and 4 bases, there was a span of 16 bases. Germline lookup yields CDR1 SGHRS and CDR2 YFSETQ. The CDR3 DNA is TGCGCCAGCAGCTTGGCCATTCGTTGGGGACCCTATGGCTACACCTTC. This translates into CASSLAIRWGPYGYTF.

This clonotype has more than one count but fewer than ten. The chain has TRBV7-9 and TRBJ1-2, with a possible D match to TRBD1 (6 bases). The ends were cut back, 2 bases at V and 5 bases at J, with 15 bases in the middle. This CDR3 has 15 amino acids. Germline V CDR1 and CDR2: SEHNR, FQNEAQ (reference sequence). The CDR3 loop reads CASSLRQASFYGYTF. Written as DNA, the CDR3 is TGTGCCAGCAGCTTACGACAGGCATCATTTTATGGCTACACCTTC.

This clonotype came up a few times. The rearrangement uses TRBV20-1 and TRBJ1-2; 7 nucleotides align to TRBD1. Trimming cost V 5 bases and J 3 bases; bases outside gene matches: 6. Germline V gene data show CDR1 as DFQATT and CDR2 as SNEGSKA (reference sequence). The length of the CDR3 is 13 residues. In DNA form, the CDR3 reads TGCAGTGCTGAACGACAGGGCGACTATGGCTACACCTTC. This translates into CSAERQGDYGYTF.

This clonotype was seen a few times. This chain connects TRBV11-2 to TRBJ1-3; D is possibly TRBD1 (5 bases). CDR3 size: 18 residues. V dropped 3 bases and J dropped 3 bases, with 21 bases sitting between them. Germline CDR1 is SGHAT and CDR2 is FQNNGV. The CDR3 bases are TGTGCCAGCAGCTTCATCCAGCAGGGCAGGGCTATTGGAAACACCATATATTTT. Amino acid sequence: CASSFIQQGRAIGNTIYF.

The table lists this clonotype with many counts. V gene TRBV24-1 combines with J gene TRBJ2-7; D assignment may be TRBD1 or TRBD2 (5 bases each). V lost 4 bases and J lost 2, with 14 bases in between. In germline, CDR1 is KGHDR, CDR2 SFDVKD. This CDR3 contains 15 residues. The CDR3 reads CATSEGTPGPYEQYF. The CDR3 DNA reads TGTGCCACCAGTGAGGGGACCCCAGGGCCCTACGAGCAGTACTTC.

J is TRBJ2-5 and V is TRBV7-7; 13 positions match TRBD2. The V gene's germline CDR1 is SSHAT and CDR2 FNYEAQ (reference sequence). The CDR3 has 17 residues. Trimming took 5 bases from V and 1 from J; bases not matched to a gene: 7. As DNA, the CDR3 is TGTGCCAGCAGCCTCGGGACTAGCGGGATACCCCAAGAGACCCAGTACTTC. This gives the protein CASSLGTSGIPQETQYF. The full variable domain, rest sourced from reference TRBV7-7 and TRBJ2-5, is GAGVSQSPRYKVTKRGQDVTLRCDPISSHATLYWYQQALGQGPEFLTYFNYEAQPDKSGLPSDRFSAERPEGSISTLTIQRTEQRDSAMYRCASSLGTSGIPQETQYFGPGTRLLVL.

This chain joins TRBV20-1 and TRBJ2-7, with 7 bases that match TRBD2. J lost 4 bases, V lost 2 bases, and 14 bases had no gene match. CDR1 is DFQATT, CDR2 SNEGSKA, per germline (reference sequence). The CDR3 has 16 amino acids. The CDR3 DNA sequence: TGCAGTGCTAGACCCGGGACTACCCTCGCCAGGTACGAGCAGTACTTC. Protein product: CSARPGTTLARYEQYF.

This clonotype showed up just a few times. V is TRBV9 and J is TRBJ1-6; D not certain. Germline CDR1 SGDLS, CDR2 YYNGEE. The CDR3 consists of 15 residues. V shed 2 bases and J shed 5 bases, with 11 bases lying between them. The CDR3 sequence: CASSVDWGNNSPLHF. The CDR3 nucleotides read TGTGCCAGCAGCGTCGATTGGGGAAATAATTCACCCCTCCACTTT.

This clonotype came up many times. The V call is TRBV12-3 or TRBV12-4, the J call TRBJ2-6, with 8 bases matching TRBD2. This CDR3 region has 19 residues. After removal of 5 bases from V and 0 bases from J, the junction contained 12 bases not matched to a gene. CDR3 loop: CASSTSGTRGSSGANVLTF. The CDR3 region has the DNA TGTGCCAGCAGTACGTCCGGGACTAGGGGAAGCTCTGGGGCCAACGTCCTGACTTTC.

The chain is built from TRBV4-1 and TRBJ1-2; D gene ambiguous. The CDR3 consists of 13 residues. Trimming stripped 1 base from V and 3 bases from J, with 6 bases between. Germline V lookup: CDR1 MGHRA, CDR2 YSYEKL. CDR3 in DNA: TGCGCCAGCAGCCAAGGTTCGGACTATGGCTACACCTTC. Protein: CASSQGSDYGYTF.

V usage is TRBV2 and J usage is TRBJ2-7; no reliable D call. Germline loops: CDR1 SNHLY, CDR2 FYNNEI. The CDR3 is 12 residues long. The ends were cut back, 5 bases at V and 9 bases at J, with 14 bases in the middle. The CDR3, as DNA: TGTGCCAGCAGTTTTGCATCTAAATCGCAGTACTTC. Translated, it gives CASSFASKSQYF.

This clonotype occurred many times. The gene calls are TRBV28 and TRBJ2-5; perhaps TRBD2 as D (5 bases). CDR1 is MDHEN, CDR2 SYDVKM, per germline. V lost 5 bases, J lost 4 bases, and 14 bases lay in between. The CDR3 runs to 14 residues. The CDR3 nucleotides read TGTGCCAGCAGTGGGATGGGAGCAGGAGAGACCCAGTACTTC. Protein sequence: CASSGMGAGETQYF.

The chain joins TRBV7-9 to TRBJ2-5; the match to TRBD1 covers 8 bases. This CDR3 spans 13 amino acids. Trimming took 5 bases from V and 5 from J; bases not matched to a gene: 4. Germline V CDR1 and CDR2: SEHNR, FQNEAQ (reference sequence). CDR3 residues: CASSSWDRETQYF. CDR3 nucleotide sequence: TGTGCCAGCAGCAGCTGGGACAGGGAGACCCAGTACTTC.

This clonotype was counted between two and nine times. CDR3 sequence (DNA): TGTGCCAGCAGCTCACAGGCCTACAATGAGCAGTTCTTC. Its translation: CASSSQAYNEQFF. This chain joins TRBV7-2 and TRBJ2-1, with D tentatively TRBD1 (5 bases). The CDR3 consists of 13 residues. Trimming stripped 4 bases from V and 2 bases from J, with 6 bases between. From germline, CDR1 is SGHTA and CDR2 FQGNSA.

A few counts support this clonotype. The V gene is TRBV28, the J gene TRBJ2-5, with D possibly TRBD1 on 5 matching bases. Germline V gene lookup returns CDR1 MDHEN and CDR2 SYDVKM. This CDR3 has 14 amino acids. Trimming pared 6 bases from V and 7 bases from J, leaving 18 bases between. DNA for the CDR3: TGTGCCAGCAGCCATAGGGGTACGGCGCCGACCCAGTACTTC. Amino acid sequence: CASSHRGTAPTQYF.

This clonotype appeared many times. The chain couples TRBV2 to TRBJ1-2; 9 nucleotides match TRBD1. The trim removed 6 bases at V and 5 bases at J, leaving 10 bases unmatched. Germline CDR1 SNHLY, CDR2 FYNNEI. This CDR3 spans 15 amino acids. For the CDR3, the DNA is TGTGCCAGCAGGCTCGCGGGACAGGGTTCTTATGGCTACACCTTC. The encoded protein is CASRLAGQGSYGYTF.

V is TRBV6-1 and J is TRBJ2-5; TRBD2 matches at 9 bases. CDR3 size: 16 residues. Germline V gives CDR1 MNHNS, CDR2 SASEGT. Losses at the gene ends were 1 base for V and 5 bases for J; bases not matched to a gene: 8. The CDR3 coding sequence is TGTGCCAGCAGTGAAGAGGGCGGGAGGGTGAGGGAGACCCAGTACTTC. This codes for CASSEEGGRVRETQYF.

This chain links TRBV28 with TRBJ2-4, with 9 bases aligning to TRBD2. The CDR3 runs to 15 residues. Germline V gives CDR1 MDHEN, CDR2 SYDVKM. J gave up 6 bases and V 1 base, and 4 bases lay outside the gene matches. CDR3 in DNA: TGTGCCAGCAGTTTATTTGCGGGAGGGGCAAACATTCAGTACTTC. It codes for CASSLFAGGANIQYF.

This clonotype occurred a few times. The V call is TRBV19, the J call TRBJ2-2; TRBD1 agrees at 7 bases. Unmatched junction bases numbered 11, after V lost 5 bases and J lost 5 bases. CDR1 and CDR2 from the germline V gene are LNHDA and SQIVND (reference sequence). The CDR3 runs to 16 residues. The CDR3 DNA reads TGTGCCAGTAGTGCAGAGGAGACAGGGCTGACCGGGGAGCTGTTTTTT. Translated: CASSAEETGLTGELFF.

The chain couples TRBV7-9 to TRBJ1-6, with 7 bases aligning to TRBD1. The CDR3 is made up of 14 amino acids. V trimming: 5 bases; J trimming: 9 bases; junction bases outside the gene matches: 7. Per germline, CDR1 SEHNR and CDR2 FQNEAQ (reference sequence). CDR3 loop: CASSLEGGGSPLHF. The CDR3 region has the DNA TGTGCCAGCAGCCTAGAAGGGGGCGGTTCACCCCTCCACTTT. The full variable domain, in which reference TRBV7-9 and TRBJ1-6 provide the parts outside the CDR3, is DTGVSQNPRHKITKRGQNVTFRCDPISEHNRLYWYRQTLGQGPEFLTYFQNEAQLEKSRLLSDRFSAERPKGSFSTLEIQRTEQGDSAMYLCASSLEGGGSPLHFGNGTRLTVT.

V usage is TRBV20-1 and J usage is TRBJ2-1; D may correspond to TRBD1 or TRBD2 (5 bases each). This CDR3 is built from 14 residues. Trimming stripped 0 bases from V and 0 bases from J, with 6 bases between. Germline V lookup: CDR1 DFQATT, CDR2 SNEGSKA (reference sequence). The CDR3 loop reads CSARDGTSYNEQFF. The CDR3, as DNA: TGCAGTGCTAGAGACGGGACCTCCTACAATGAGCAGTTCTTC.

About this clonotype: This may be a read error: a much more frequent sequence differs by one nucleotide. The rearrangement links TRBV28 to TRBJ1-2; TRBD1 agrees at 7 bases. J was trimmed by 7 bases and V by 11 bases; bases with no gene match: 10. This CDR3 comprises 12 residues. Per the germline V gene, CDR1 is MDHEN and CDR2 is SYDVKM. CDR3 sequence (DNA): TGTGCCGGGATCGACAGGGAGGGTGGCTACACCTTC. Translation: CAGIDREGGYTF.